A single sample gave rise to the 27 T cell receptor beta chains below, sequenced in a study of T cell responses to AZD1222 COVID-19 vaccine. Some clones are missing from TCRdb's copy, which holds only in-frame ones; the method was immunoSEQ multiplex PCR. The data contain 100,000 to 150,000 clones, around 90% of them seen just once; the ten biggest clones take up 6.3%. Sequenced material: peripheral blood, taken on day 0 of AZD1222 vaccination. These receptors were obtained from an adult in good health.

The gene calls are TRBV6-1 and TRBJ1-2; no firm D call. This CDR3 has 13 amino acids. Trimming took 0 bases from V and 5 from J, leaving 7 bases between them. Germline CDR1 is MNHNS and CDR2 is SASEGT. The CDR3 coding sequence is TGTGCCAGCAGTGAAGCATCGGCATATGGCTACACCTTC. Residues: CASSEASAYGYTF.

The chain carries TRBV6-6 and TRBJ1-2, with D hard to call. V was pared by 8 bases and J by 5 bases, with 18 bases between. CDR1 is MNHNY and CDR2 is SVGAGI in the germline V gene (reference sequence). The CDR3 extends over 14 amino acids. CDR3 protein: CASLVGYSEYGYTF. Written as DNA, the CDR3 is TGTGCCAGCTTAGTCGGTTATTCGGAGTATGGCTACACCTTC.

The rearrangement joins TRBV6-2 or TRBV6-3 to TRBJ1-6; 10 bases line up with TRBD1. J gave up 10 bases and V 4 bases, and 7 bases lay outside the gene matches. The CDR3 is 15 amino acids. Germline V lookup: CDR1 MNHEY, CDR2 SVGEGT. The CDR3 protein is CASSSGRDRGSPLHF. CDR3 bases: TGTGCCAGCAGTTCAGGTCGGGACAGGGGCTCACCCCTCCACTTT.

The chain couples TRBV6-5 to TRBJ1-1; D is uncertain. Germline lookup yields CDR1 MNHEY and CDR2 SVGAGI. The germline V and J ends were trimmed by 7 bases and 6 bases, with 12 bases remaining between them. The CDR3 contains 12 residues. The CDR3 DNA sequence: TGTGCCAGCAAAGACCCCGCATCTGAAGCTTTCTTT. Amino acid sequence: CASKDPASEAFF.

This chain joins TRBV3-1 (or the pseudogene TRBV3-2) and TRBJ1-1; D call uncertain. V was trimmed by 0 bases and J by 8 bases, leaving 16 bases between them. Germline assignment: CDR1 LGHDT and CDR2 YNNKEL (reference sequence). CDR3 length: 15 amino acids. The CDR3 sequence is CASSQDHYAVGEAFF. CDR3 in DNA: TGTGCCAGCAGCCAAGATCATTATGCAGTGGGGGAAGCTTTCTTT.

The rearrangement uses TRBV4-1 and TRBJ2-7; 9 nucleotides line up with TRBD1. This CDR3 spans 14 amino acids. Germline values: CDR1 MGHRA, CDR2 YSYEKL. V shed 1 base and J 5 bases; nucleotides not matched to a gene: 3. CDR3 residues: CASSQGQGGDEQYF. The CDR3 nucleotides are TGCGCCAGCAGCCAAGGACAGGGGGGCGACGAGCAGTACTTC.

The V and J genes are TRBV6-1 and TRBJ1-2; TRBD1 matches at 7 bases. J lost 7 bases, V lost 6 bases, and 5 bases had no gene match. From germline, CDR1 is MNHNS and CDR2 SASEGT. The CDR3 contains 12 residues. CDR3 DNA: TGTGCCAGCAGGCACACAGGGGTTGGCTACACCTTC. Translation: CASRHTGVGYTF.

The chain recombines TRBV6-4 with TRBJ1-4; 7 bases agree with TRBD1. The CDR3 runs 14 residues. V lost 5 bases to trimming and J lost 9 bases; unmatched junction nucleotides: 9. From germline, CDR1 is MRHNA and CDR2 SNTAGT. CDR3 in amino acids: CASSQGQPKQKLFF. As DNA, the CDR3 is TGTGCCAGCAGTCAGGGACAGCCGAAGCAAAAACTGTTTTTT.

This rearrangement joins TRBV5-1 to TRBJ1-3; D may be TRBD1 (5 bases). CDR1 is SGHRS, CDR2 YFSETQ, per germline. The CDR3 is 14 amino acids. The germline V and J ends were trimmed by 8 bases and 1 base, with 13 bases remaining between them. CDR3 region: CASQQGPSGNTIYF. The CDR3 DNA follows: TGCGCCAGTCAGCAGGGCCCTTCTGGAAACACCATATATTTT.

The V and J genes are TRBV9 and TRBJ2-1; D might be TRBD2 (6 bases). Between the trimmed V and J ends, which lost 4 bases and 10 bases, there was a span of 18 bases. The CDR3 extends over 14 amino acids. CDR1 and CDR2 (germline): SGDLS, YYNGEE. CDR3 DNA: TGTGCCAGCAGCTCTACTTACGGGGGTTACGAGCAGTTCTTC. The encoded protein is CASSSTYGGYEQFF.

The chain links TRBV30 to TRBJ2-1, with 8 bases aligning to TRBD1. The length of the CDR3 is 15 residues. Trimming cost V 6 bases and J 8 bases; bases outside gene matches: 15. CDR1 and CDR2 from the germline V gene are GTSNPN and SVGIG (reference sequence). The DNA for the CDR3 is TGTGCCTGTATCGCCCGGACAGGGTACGCCTATGAGCAGTTCTTC. The encoded protein is CACIARTGYAYEQFF.

This clone came up once. The genes are TRBV9 and TRBJ2-5; D might be TRBD1 (5 bases). V lost 0 bases, J lost 9 bases, and 12 bases lay in between. Looked up from germline, CDR1 is SGDLS and CDR2 is YYNGEE. The CDR3 has 13 residues. CDR3 region: CASSVGGQGSQYF. The CDR3 DNA reads TGTGCCAGCAGCGTAGGGGGTCAGGGTTCCCAGTACTTC.

The chain carries TRBV28 and TRBJ1-6, with 9 nucleotides matching TRBD1. Trimming removed 3 bases from V and 1 base from J; junction bases left unmatched: 4. The germline V gene has CDR1 MDHEN and CDR2 SYDVKM. CDR3 length: 17 residues. The CDR3 protein is CASSLATGGSYNSPLHF. The CDR3 region has the DNA TGTGCCAGCAGTTTGGCGACAGGGGGTTCCTATAATTCACCCCTCCACTTT.

The chain employs TRBV6-5 and TRBJ1-2; D ambiguous. V shed 4 bases and J shed 5 bases, with 11 bases lying between them. This CDR3 has 13 residues. Germline CDR1 MNHEY, CDR2 SVGAGI. CDR3 bases: TGTGCCAGCAGTTTGGGGTCCCAGTATGGCTACACCTTC. This sequence encodes CASSLGSQYGYTF.

The rearrangement uses TRBV7-2 and TRBJ1-6, with a possible D match to TRBD1 (5 bases). CDR1 is SGHTA, CDR2 FQGNSA, per germline. Trimming removed 4 bases at V and 8 bases at J, with 21 bases between. The CDR3 has 17 amino acids. In nucleotides, the CDR3 is TGTGCCAGCAGCTCGCCCCCCGGGGGTGCGATGGATTCACCCCTCCACTTT. Translated: CASSSPPGGAMDSPLHF.

The chain couples TRBV4-3 to TRBJ1-2, with D unclear. This CDR3 is 16 amino acids long. With 0 bases removed from V and 7 bases from J, the gap between germline ends came to 18 bases. Germline V gene lookup returns CDR1 LGHNA and CDR2 YSLEER. CDR3 region: CASSQEGVADPSGYTF. The CDR3, as DNA: TGCGCCAGCAGCCAAGAGGGAGTGGCAGACCCATCTGGCTACACCTTC.

This clone occurred once. The chain is built from TRBV5-4 and TRBJ2-7; D not certain. V dropped 4 bases and J dropped 6 bases, with 20 bases sitting between them. Germline values: CDR1 SGHNT, CDR2 YYREEE (reference sequence). The CDR3 spans 15 residues. The CDR3 region is CASSPPSVSPSEQYF. The CDR3 nucleotides are TGTGCCAGCAGCCCGCCGTCGGTGTCACCCTCCGAGCAGTACTTC. Full variable domain (outside the CDR3, taken from reference TRBV5-4 and TRBJ2-7): ETGVTQSPTHLIKTRGQQVTLRCSSQSGHNTVSWYQQALGQGPQFIFQYYREEENGRGNFPPRFSGLQFPNYSSELNVNALELDDSALYLCASSPPSVSPSEQYFGPGTRLTVT.

The chain is built from TRBV3-1 (or the pseudogene TRBV3-2) and TRBJ1-1; D is unclear. The germline V gene has CDR1 LGHDT and CDR2 YNNKEL (reference sequence). This CDR3 has 12 amino acids. Trimming removed 3 bases from V and 2 bases from J, with 4 bases in between. The CDR3 loop reads CASSHINTEAFF. The CDR3 DNA reads as TGTGCCAGCAGCCACATAAACACTGAAGCTTTCTTT.

This clone was counted once. The genes are TRBV11-3 and TRBJ2-3; D is undetermined. Per germline, CDR1 SGHNT and CDR2 YENEEA. Trimming left V 5 bases short and J 0 bases short, with 6 bases between. The CDR3 length is 13 residues. The CDR3 nucleotides are TGTGCCAGCAGCCTGAGGAGCACAGATACGCAGTATTTT. As protein: CASSLRSTDTQYF.

The genes are TRBV6-6 and TRBJ1-3, with unresolved D. The germline V and J ends were trimmed by 0 bases and 4 bases, with 13 bases remaining between them. Germline CDR1 MNHNY, CDR2 SVGAGI (reference sequence). The CDR3 spans 16 residues. CDR3 nucleotide sequence: TGTGCCAGCAGTTACTCGAGGACGGGTTCGGGAAACACCATATATTTT. It translates to CASSYSRTGSGNTIYF.

This clone was found a few times. DNA for the CDR3: TGTGCCAGCAGCCTCGGAGGTCCAGAGGGTGAAAAACTGTTTTTT. Translation: CASSLGGPEGEKLFF. The chain joins TRBV7-9 to TRBJ1-4, with unresolved D. Trimming took off 5 bases at V and 7 bases at J, with 17 bases between the two ends. This CDR3 is 15 amino acids long. CDR1 is SEHNR, CDR2 FQNEAQ, per germline (reference sequence).

The J gene is TRBJ1-1, the V gene TRBV6-5; D not resolved. CDR3 size: 13 residues. The germline gives CDR1 MNHEY, CDR2 SVGAGI. V lost 2 bases, J lost 1 base, and 5 bases lay in between. Written as DNA, the CDR3 is TGTGCCAGCAGTTACGAGCGGAACACTGAAGCTTTCTTT. This encodes CASSYERNTEAFF.

The rearrangement links TRBV19 to TRBJ1-2; 7 nucleotides line up with TRBD1. CDR3 length: 13 residues. Germline V gives CDR1 LNHDA, CDR2 SQIVND (reference sequence). V shed 6 bases, J shed 7 bases, and the junction held 8 bases outside the gene matches. This CDR3 reads CASSLQGRPGYTF. DNA for the CDR3: TGTGCCAGTAGCCTACAGGGGCGTCCTGGCTACACCTTC.

This chain uses TRBV29-1 with TRBJ2-7; the D is unclear. This CDR3 has 11 amino acids. The V gene lost 5 bases and the J gene lost 0 bases, with 5 bases spanning the gap. The germline V gene encodes CDR1 SQVTM and CDR2 ANQGSEA. CDR3 loop: CSVPGSYEQYF. CDR3 DNA: TGCAGCGTTCCGGGCTCCTACGAGCAGTACTTC.

The chain uses TRBV24-1 and TRBJ2-1; no firm D call. The V end was cut by 5 bases, the J end by 0 bases, with 10 bases between. The CDR3 sequence is 15 residues long. Germline loops: CDR1 KGHDR, CDR2 SFDVKD. The CDR3 is CATSGVSSSYNEQFF. In nucleotides, the CDR3 is TGTGCCACCAGTGGAGTCTCCAGCTCCTACAATGAGCAGTTCTTC.

The rearrangement joins TRBV4-1 to TRBJ1-1; tentatively, D is TRBD1 (5 bases). CDR1 and CDR2 (germline): MGHRA, YSYEKL. CDR3 length: 14 amino acids. With 4 bases removed from V and 3 bases from J, the gap between germline ends came to 12 bases. The DNA of the CDR3 is TGCGCCAGCAGCCGGACTCTCAGGGACACTGAAGCTTTCTTT. Translating it yields CASSRTLRDTEAFF.

This rearrangement joins TRBV30 to TRBJ2-7, with a tentative D call TRBD2 (5 bases). The CDR3 consists of 14 residues. From germline, CDR1 is GTSNPN and CDR2 SVGIG (reference sequence). V was cut by 2 bases and J by 2 bases, with 13 bases left in between. CDR3 DNA sequence: TGTGCCTGGAGTTCGACACTCGGGGCCTACGAGCAGTACTTC. It is translated as CAWSSTLGAYEQYF.